This passage covers 27 T cell receptor beta chains from one sample sequenced in a study of regulatory T cells in long-lasting Graves disease. Time point: newly diagnosed GD, antithyroid drugs for less than 3 months. Following extraction of RNA from PBMCs, that RNA was used to make the TCR library. Library construction for TCR beta used iRepertoire HTBI primers and Arm-PCR of CDR3 regions. TCRdb re-called the multiplex PCR reads through MiXCR, storing one row per CDR3 protein. Of about 620,000 distinct CDR3 sequences in the sample, around 17% were seen once. The sample was also linked to a second study, of T cells in Graves' hyperthyroidism and ophthalmopathy.

The specimen comprised peripheral blood mononuclear cells (PBMCs), sampled at new diagnosis, from a patient treated with antithyroid drugs. Receptors originate from a woman in her twenties or thirties with Graves disease.

Notes on this clonotype: An end of the junction differs from the germline gene, which may be a read error. The chain combines TRBV28 with TRBJ2-7, with 12 bases fitting TRBD1. Germline V gives CDR1 MDHEN, CDR2 SYDVKM. CDR3 length equals 14 residues. CDR3 sequence: CANSSGQGARRQYF. CDR3 bases: TGTGCCAACAGTTCGGGACAGGGGGCTCGTCGGCAGTACTTC.

This clonotype was detected a few times. The rearrangement joins TRBV6-2 or TRBV6-3 to TRBJ2-3, with 10 bases aligning to TRBD2. Germline V CDR1 and CDR2: MNHEY, SVGEGT. The CDR3 has 16 amino acids. Trimming cost V 6 bases and J 3 bases; bases outside gene matches: 9. CDR3 nucleotide sequence: TGTGCCAGCAGCTCGGCTAGCGGGAGTGGAACAGATACGCAGTATTTT. The encoded protein is CASSSASGSGTDTQYF.

The chain employs TRBV6-1 and TRBJ2-2, with TRBD2 matching over 15 bases. The trim removed 7 bases at V and 4 bases at J, leaving 10 bases unmatched. The V gene's germline CDR1 is MNHNS and CDR2 SASEGT. This CDR3 contains 18 residues. Here the CDR3 DNA reads TGTGCCAGCAAAAGGACTAGCGGGAGGGTCCCAATCACCGGGGAGCTGTTTTTT. It translates to CASKRTSGRVPITGELFF.

This clonotype was observed many times. The genes are TRBV6-2 or TRBV6-3 and TRBJ1-3, with 7 bases identical to TRBD1. Germline lookup yields CDR1 MNHEY and CDR2 SVGEGT. J gave up 2 bases and V 5 bases, and 9 bases lay outside the gene matches. CDR3 length equals 16 residues. The CDR3 DNA sequence: TGTGCCAGCAGTCAGGCGACAGGGTGGCCTGGAAACACCATATATTTT. Amino acid sequence: CASSQATGWPGNTIYF.

This clonotype occurred a few times. The chain uses TRBV18 and TRBJ2-7; no clear D. The CDR3 contains 11 residues. Deletions cut 6 bases from V and 3 bases from J, with 6 bases between. Germline values: CDR1 KGHSH, CDR2 LQKENI. The CDR3 region is CASSNNYEQYF. The CDR3 bases are TGTGCCAGCTCGAATAACTACGAGCAGTACTTC.

There are many counts of this clonotype. This chain links TRBV9 with TRBJ2-1; a weak D match, TRBD1 (6 bases). Germline CDR1 and CDR2: SGDLS and YYNGEE. V lost 2 bases and J lost 2, with 14 bases in between. This CDR3 has 16 amino acids. CDR3 protein: CASSVTPKGAYNEQFF. CDR3 in DNA: TGTGCCAGCAGCGTTACTCCGAAGGGGGCCTACAATGAGCAGTTCTTC.

As concerns this clonotype: This sequence may be a read error, since a much larger clone differs from it by one base. This chain links TRBV25-1 with TRBJ1-2; no definite D call. Germline CDR1 MGHDK, CDR2 SYGVNS. This CDR3 has 17 amino acids. CDR3 sequence reads: CASGYPDGVGGFYGHTF. CDR3 DNA sequence: TGTGCCAGCGGCTACCCCGACGGGGTGGGAGGATTTTATGGCCACACCTTC.

In its sample, this clonotype was seen many times. The chain couples TRBV6-1 to TRBJ2-7, with 7 bases that match TRBD1. Germline CDR1 MNHNS, CDR2 SASEGT. The CDR3 runs to 16 residues. Unmatched junction bases numbered 11, after V lost 4 bases and J lost 2 bases. The CDR3 region is CASSVTGTVTTYEQYF. CDR3 coding DNA: TGTGCCAGCAGTGTGACCGGGACAGTCACTACCTACGAGCAGTACTTC.

This clonotype showed up many times. This chain uses TRBV7-3 with TRBJ1-1; D unresolved. This CDR3 has 13 residues. CDR1 is SGHTA and CDR2 is FQGTGA in the germline V gene. Between the trimmed V and J ends, which lost 4 bases and 1 base, there was a span of 7 bases. The CDR3 reads CASSSDPNTEAFF. In nucleotides, the CDR3 is TGTGCCAGCAGCTCAGACCCGAACACTGAAGCTTTCTTT.

The chain recombines TRBV30 with TRBJ2-7; tentative D call: TRBD2 (6 bases). CDR1 is GTSNPN and CDR2 is SVGIG in the germline V gene (reference sequence). The CDR3 is 14 residues long. Trimming pared 6 bases from V and 1 base from J, leaving 16 bases between. CDR3 DNA sequence: TGTGCCTGTCGGAGGGGCGGCTTGTCCTACGAGCAGTACTTC. Its translation: CACRRGGLSYEQYF.

This clonotype was seen repeatedly, ten times or more. The chain is built from TRBV5-1 and TRBJ2-5, with a possible D match to TRBD2 (6 bases). The CDR3 is 15 residues long. CDR1 and CDR2 from the germline V gene are SGHRS and YFSETQ. With 0 bases removed from V and 1 base from J, the gap between germline ends came to 10 bases. CDR3 nucleotide sequence: TGCGCCAGCAGCTTGGGTATGGGAGGCCAAGAGACCCAGTACTTC. Protein product: CASSLGMGGQETQYF.

Written as DNA, the CDR3 is TGTGCCAGCAGCTTAGCGGTCGGGGTTTCACCCCTCCACTTT. Translated: CASSLAVGVSPLHF. V is TRBV7-9 and J is TRBJ1-6, with unresolved D. The CDR3 loop spans 14 amino acids. V lost 0 bases and J 9 bases, leaving 9 bases between the germline ends. The germline V gene has CDR1 SEHNR and CDR2 FQNEAQ (reference sequence).

CDR3 coding DNA: TGTGCCATCAAAATCAAAGGGGCCACAGATACGCAGTATTTT. It is translated as CAIKIKGATDTQYF. The chain links TRBV10-3 to TRBJ2-3; possibly TRBD1 for D (5 bases). The CDR3 length is 14 residues. Germline V gene lookup returns CDR1 ENHRY and CDR2 SYGVKD. The V gene lost 7 bases and the J gene lost 2 bases, with 13 bases spanning the gap.

This clonotype was observed a handful of times. V is TRBV20-1 and J is TRBJ2-7; D is uncertain. CDR1 is DFQATT and CDR2 is SNEGSKA in the germline V gene (reference sequence). CDR3 length equals 13 residues. Trimming took off 7 bases at V and 7 bases at J, with 20 bases between the two ends. Written as DNA, the CDR3 is TGCAGTGTGAGAGGTCAGGTGCTCGGGGAGCAGTACTTC. It codes for CSVRGQVLGEQYF.

In its sample, this clonotype was seen many times. CDR3 DNA sequence: TGCGCCAGCAGCTTGAGTCAGGGGTGGAATGAGCAGTTCTTC. It encodes CASSLSQGWNEQFF. The rearrangement uses TRBV5-1 and TRBJ2-1; a weak D match, TRBD1 (6 bases). Trimming left V 1 base short and J 7 bases short, with 12 bases between. This CDR3 spans 14 amino acids. The germline CDR1 and CDR2 sequences are SGHRS and YFSETQ.

The genes are TRBV29-1 and TRBJ2-4, with a weak D call TRBD1 (6 bases). The germline CDR1 and CDR2 sequences are SQVTM and ANQGSEA. CDR3 length equals 13 residues. V was cut by 4 bases and J by 4 bases, with 11 bases left in between. CDR3 nucleotide sequence: TGCAGCGTTGGAAGACAGGAGAAAAACATTCAGTACTTC. This gives the protein CSVGRQEKNIQYF.

In its sample, this clonotype was seen many times. This sequence joins TRBV28 and TRBJ2-3; no definite D call. V shed 3 bases and J shed 5 bases, with 6 bases lying between them. CDR3 length: 12 amino acids. Germline V CDR1 and CDR2: MDHEN, SYDVKM. The CDR3 loop reads CASSFSVDTQYF. The CDR3 region has the DNA TGTGCCAGCAGTTTCTCAGTAGATACGCAGTATTTT. The whole variable domain, filled in from reference TRBV28 and TRBJ2-3, reads DVKVTQSSRYLVKRTGEKVFLECVQDMDHENMFWYRQDPGLGLRLIYFSYDVKMKEKGDIPEGYSVSREKKERFSLILESASTNQTSMYLCASSFSVDTQYFGPGTRLTVL.

The chain links TRBV24-1 to TRBJ2-2; TRBD2 matches 7 bases. This CDR3 has 14 amino acids. CDR1 is KGHDR, CDR2 SFDVKD, per germline. V trimming: 5 bases; J trimming: 2 bases; junction bases outside the gene matches: 1. This CDR3 reads CATSGEGNTGELFF. CDR3 coding DNA: TGTGCCACCAGTGGGGAGGGAAACACCGGGGAGCTGTTTTTT.

V gene TRBV11-2 combines with J gene TRBJ2-3; 7 positions agree with TRBD2. The germline V gene encodes CDR1 SGHAT and CDR2 FQNNGV. The CDR3 length is 16 residues. Trimming removed 1 base from V and 0 bases from J; junction bases left unmatched: 4. The CDR3 sequence: CASSLGAGPSTDTQYF. For the CDR3, the DNA is TGTGCCAGCAGCTTAGGAGCGGGACCTAGCACAGATACGCAGTATTTT.

This clonotype was recorded once. CDR3 nucleotides: TGTGCCAGCAGTGCATCTAGCGGGAGGGCAGATACGCAGTATTTT. It codes for CASSASSGRADTQYF. The chain is built from TRBV6-4 and TRBJ2-3, with 12 bases lining up with TRBD2. The CDR3 has 15 amino acids. Germline V gives CDR1 MRHNA, CDR2 SNTAGT. V shed 4 bases, J shed 4 bases, and the junction held 3 bases outside the gene matches.

This clonotype was counted ten times or more. The chain uses TRBV2 and TRBJ1-1; 8 bases fit TRBD1. CDR3 length: 14 amino acids. The germline V gene has CDR1 SNHLY and CDR2 FYNNEI. V shed 6 bases, J shed 2 bases, and the junction held 5 bases outside the gene matches. The CDR3 region has the DNA TGTGCCAGCAGACGACAGGGGATTAACACTGAAGCTTTCTTT. The encoded protein is CASRRQGINTEAFF.

V and J are TRBV20-1 and TRBJ2-7, with TRBD2 matching over 13 bases. In germline, CDR1 is DFQATT, CDR2 SNEGSKA (reference sequence). Trimming took 5 bases from V and 6 from J; bases not matched to a gene: 7. CDR3 length equals 14 residues. For the CDR3, the DNA is TGCAGTGCTGCCGCACTAGCGGGAGGGTTCGAGCAGTACTTC. It translates to CSAAALAGGFEQYF.

As for this clonotype: A much larger clone lies one base from this, so it may be a read error. The chain couples TRBV6-2 or TRBV6-3 to TRBJ2-1, with TRBD2 identical over 7 bases. CDR1 is MNHEY and CDR2 is SVGEGT in the germline V gene. J gave up 7 bases and V 7 bases, and 19 bases lay outside the gene matches. This CDR3 has 17 amino acids. The CDR3 bases are TGTGCCAGCAATCGACAGCGGGGCGGGCTAGCGAATAATGAGCAGTTCTTC. Protein: CASNRQRGGLANNEQFF.

This rearrangement joins TRBV20-1 to TRBJ2-7; possible D gene TRBD2, 7 bases. Germline values: CDR1 DFQATT, CDR2 SNEGSKA (reference sequence). The CDR3 has 15 residues. V lost 2 bases, J lost 0 bases, and 14 bases lay in between. In DNA form, the CDR3 reads TGCAGTGCTAGATCATGGGGGGGGGCCTCCTACGAGCAGTACTTC. Translated, it gives CSARSWGGASYEQYF.

Many counts were recorded for this clonotype. The chain couples TRBV12-3 or TRBV12-4 to TRBJ1-1; D unresolved. Trimming left V 5 bases short and J 2 bases short, with 9 bases between. There are 13 residues in the CDR3. The DNA for the CDR3 is TGTGCCAGCAGTAATCAGCTAAACACTGAAGCTTTCTTT. It codes for CASSNQLNTEAFF.

This clonotype was found many times. The rearrangement uses TRBV20-1 and TRBJ2-7; D is perhaps TRBD2 (5 bases). The CDR3 spans 13 residues. Trimming stripped 6 bases from V and 2 bases from J, with 14 bases between. Germline CDR1 DFQATT, CDR2 SNEGSKA (reference sequence). The chain's CDR3 is CSALLVSAYEQYF. CDR3 sequence (DNA): TGCAGTGCACTACTAGTATCCGCCTACGAGCAGTACTTC.

CDR3 sequence reads: CASSIGRVSRTETQYF. In DNA, the CDR3 is TGTGCCAGTAGTATAGGACGTGTTAGCCGCACGGAGACCCAGTACTTC. V and J are TRBV19 and TRBJ2-5; D remains unclear. V lost 1 base and J lost 5, with 17 bases in between. The CDR3 sequence is 16 residues long. The germline V gene encodes CDR1 LNHDA and CDR2 SQIVND (reference sequence).